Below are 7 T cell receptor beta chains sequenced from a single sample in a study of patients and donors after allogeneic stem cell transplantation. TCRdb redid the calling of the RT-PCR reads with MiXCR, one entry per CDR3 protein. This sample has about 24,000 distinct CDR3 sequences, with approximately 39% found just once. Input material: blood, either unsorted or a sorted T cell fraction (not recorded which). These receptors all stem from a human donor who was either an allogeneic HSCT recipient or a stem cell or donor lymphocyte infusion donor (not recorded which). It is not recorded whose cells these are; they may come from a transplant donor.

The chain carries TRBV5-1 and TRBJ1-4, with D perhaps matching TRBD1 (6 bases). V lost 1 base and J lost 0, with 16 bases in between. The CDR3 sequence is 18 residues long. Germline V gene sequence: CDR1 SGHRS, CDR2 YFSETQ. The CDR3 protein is CASSLYPGRTATNEKLFF. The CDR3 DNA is TGCGCCAGCAGCTTGTACCCGGGACGGACAGCAACTAATGAAAAACTGTTTTTT.

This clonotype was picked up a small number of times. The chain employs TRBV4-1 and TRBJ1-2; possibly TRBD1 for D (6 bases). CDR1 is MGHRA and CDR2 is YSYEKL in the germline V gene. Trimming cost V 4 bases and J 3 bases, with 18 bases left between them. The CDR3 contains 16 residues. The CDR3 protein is CASSRIPRGADYGYTF. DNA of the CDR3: TGCGCCAGCAGCCGCATCCCCCGGGGGGCGGACTATGGCTACACCTTC.

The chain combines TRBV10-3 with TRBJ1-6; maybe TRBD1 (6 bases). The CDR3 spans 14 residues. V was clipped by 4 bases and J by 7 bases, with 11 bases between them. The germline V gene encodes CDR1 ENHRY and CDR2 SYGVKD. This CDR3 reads CAISGGQKNSPLHF. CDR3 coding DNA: TGTGCCATCAGTGGGGGGCAGAAGAATTCACCCCTCCACTTT.

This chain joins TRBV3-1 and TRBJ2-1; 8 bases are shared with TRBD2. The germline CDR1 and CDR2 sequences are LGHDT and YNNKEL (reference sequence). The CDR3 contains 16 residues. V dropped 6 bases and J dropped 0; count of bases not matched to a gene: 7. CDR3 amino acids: CASRASGQSSYNEQFF. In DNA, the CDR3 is TGTGCCAGCAGGGCTAGCGGGCAAAGCTCCTACAATGAGCAGTTCTTC.

CDR3 bases: TGCAGCGTTGAACTAGCGGGAGGCTACGAGCAGTACTTC. This gives the protein CSVELAGGYEQYF. The chain couples TRBV29-1 to TRBJ2-7; 11 bases match TRBD2. This CDR3 contains 13 residues. V trimming: 2 bases; J trimming: 3 bases; junction bases outside the gene matches: 0. CDR1 is SQVTM and CDR2 is ANQGSEA in the germline V gene.

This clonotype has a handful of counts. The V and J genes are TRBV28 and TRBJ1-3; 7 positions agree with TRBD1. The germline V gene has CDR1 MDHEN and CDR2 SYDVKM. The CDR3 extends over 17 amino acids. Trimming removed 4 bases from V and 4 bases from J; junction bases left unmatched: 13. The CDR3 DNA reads TGTGCCAGCAGTTCAGGGGGACACTCTGGGGCAGGAAACACCATATATTTT. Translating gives CASSSGGHSGAGNTIYF.

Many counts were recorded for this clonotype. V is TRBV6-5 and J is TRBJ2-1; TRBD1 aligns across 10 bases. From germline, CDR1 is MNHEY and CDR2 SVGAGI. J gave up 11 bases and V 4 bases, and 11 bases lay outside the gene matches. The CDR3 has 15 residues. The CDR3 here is CASSSPGQGLVQQFF. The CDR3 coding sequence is TGTGCCAGCAGTTCGCCGGGACAGGGGTTGGTCCAGCAGTTCTTC.